These T cell receptor beta chains were read from a single sample in a study of shared clonotypes between healthy human individuals. Assay: immunoSEQ multiplex PCR; the TCRdb copy retains only in-frame clones and omits some. The sample yields about 490,000 clones, roughly 85% seen once. Sequencing was done on a sample of PBMCs. The receptors were gathered from a woman aged 40 to 50 in good health. Some clones in this sample may be carry-over from other donors' samples. Both conserved end residues are part of each CDR3. The D gene is left open where the match is weak. Clone size appears in some rows only: once, few, many, or a class for an expanded clone.

CDR3 protein,CDR3 DNA,J gene,V gene,clone size,D gene
CATSYGGRGSTYEQYF,TGTGCCACCAGCTACGGGGGCCGGGGGTCCACCTACGAGCAGTACTTC,TRBJ2-7,TRBV15,NA,NA
CASRTDRAIDYNEQFF,TGTGCCAGCAGAACCGACAGGGCCATAGACTACAATGAGCAGTTCTTC,TRBJ2-1,TRBV6-6,NA,TRBD1
CASSPTGQMTYTGELFF,TGTGCCAGCTCACCAACGGGGCAGATGACCTACACCGGGGAGCTGTTTTTT,TRBJ2-2,TRBV18,NA,NA
CASGDSTDTQYF,TGTGCTAGTGGGGATAGCACAGATACGCAGTATTTT,TRBJ2-3,TRBV12-5,NA,NA
CASSFYSGNSNYGYTF,TGTGCCAGCAGTTTTTATTCAGGCAATTCTAACTATGGCTACACCTTC,TRBJ1-2,TRBV27,NA,NA
CATRTGGTEKLFF,TGTGCCACCCGGACAGGGGGGACTGAAAAACTGTTTTTT,TRBJ1-4,TRBV30,NA,TRBD1
CASSEESISYEQYF,TGTGCCAGCAGTGAAGAGAGTATCTCCTACGAGCAGTACTTC,TRBJ2-7,TRBV2,NA,NA
CASNPHGTQETQYF,TGTGCCAGTAACCCGCACGGGACCCAAGAGACCCAGTACTTC,TRBJ2-5,TRBV19,once,NA
CACPARGQDTGELFF,TGTGCCTGCCCCGCCCGGGGGCAGGACACCGGGGAGCTGTTTTTT,TRBJ2-2,TRBV30,NA,NA
CASSLWDNTEAFF,TGTGCCAGCAGCCTGTGGGACAACACTGAAGCTTTCTTT,TRBJ1-1,TRBV6-1,NA,NA
CASWGHLNTEAFF,TGTGCCAGCTGGGGACATCTGAACACTGAAGCTTTCTTT,TRBJ1-1,TRBV25-1,NA,NA
CASRGPGSSYEQYF,TGTGCCAGCAGGGGACCAGGTAGCTCCTACGAGCAGTACTTC,TRBJ2-7,TRBV4-2,NA,NA
CASSRRDRTQETQYF,TGCGCCAGCAGCCGCCGGGACAGGACCCAAGAGACCCAGTACTTC,TRBJ2-5,TRBV5-1,NA,TRBD1
CASSVAGTSEELFF,TGTGCCAGCTCAGTGGCCGGGACTAGCGAAGAGCTGTTTTTT,TRBJ2-2,TRBV18,NA,TRBD2
CASSDRDFETQYF,TGCGCCAGCAGTGACAGGGACTTCGAGACCCAGTACTTC,TRBJ2-5,TRBV10-1,NA,NA
CASSVQGMGTEAFF,TGTGCCAGCAGCGTACAGGGGATGGGCACTGAAGCTTTCTTT,TRBJ1-1,TRBV7-9,NA,TRBD1
CASRKDPTSYEQYF,TGTGCCAGCAGGAAGGATCCCACCTCCTACGAGCAGTACTTC,TRBJ2-7,TRBV6-1,NA,NA
CASSNLQEQPQHF,TGTGCCAGCAGCAACCTCCAAGAACAGCCCCAGCATTTT,TRBJ1-5,TRBV2,NA,NA
CAIRAGSGGYTEAFF,TGTGCCATCAGAGCCGGTTCAGGGGGCTACACTGAAGCTTTCTTT,TRBJ1-1,TRBV10-3,NA,TRBD1
CASSLDRADTQYF,TGTGCCAGCAGCTTAGATAGGGCAGATACGCAGTATTTT,TRBJ2-3,TRBV11-1,NA,NA
CASSFGLAGYDTEAFF,TGCGCCAGCAGCTTCGGTTTGGCAGGGTACGACACTGAAGCTTTCTTT,TRBJ1-1,TRBV5-1,few,NA
CASSFDGVAPYTEAFF,TGTGCCAGCAGCTTTGATGGGGTAGCCCCATACACTGAAGCTTTCTTT,TRBJ1-1,TRBV5-4,NA,NA
CATSSGRQGRGTGANVLTF,TGTGCCACCAGCAGTGGGAGACAGGGTCGGGGGACAGGGGCCAACGTCCTGACTTTC,TRBJ2-6,TRBV15,NA,NA
CASSPGQAIYEQYF,TGTGCCAGCAGCCCGGGACAGGCTATCTACGAGCAGTACTTC,TRBJ2-7,TRBV27,NA,TRBD1
CASSYSRPGADGYTF,TGTGCCAGCAGTTACTCGAGACCAGGGGCCGATGGCTACACCTTC,TRBJ1-2,TRBV6-7,NA,NA
CASTNWGSYEQYF,TGTGCCAGCACCAATTGGGGATCCTACGAGCAGTACTTC,TRBJ2-7,TRBV27,many,NA
CASRLLQANYGYAF,TGTGCCAGCAGGCTATTACAGGCTAACTATGGCTACGCCTTC,TRBJ1-2,TRBV6-6,once,NA
CASRQTGMNTEAFF,TGTGCCAGCAGACAGACAGGGATGAACACTGAAGCTTTCTTT,TRBJ1-1,TRBV25-1,NA,TRBD1
CASTGGVSGSPEQYF,TGTGCCAGCACCGGGGGGGTCAGCGGGAGTCCCGAGCAGTACTTC,TRBJ2-7,TRBV28,NA,TRBD2
CASSLALTGEKNTEAFF,TGTGCCAGCAGCTTGGCTTTGACAGGGGAAAAGAACACTGAAGCTTTCTTT,TRBJ1-1,TRBV5-6,NA,TRBD1
CAWSPGLPYNEQFF,TGTGCCTGGAGCCCGGGACTCCCCTACAATGAGCAGTTCTTC,TRBJ2-1,TRBV30,once,NA
CASRHRVNYGYTF,TGTGCCAGCAGACACAGAGTTAACTATGGCTACACCTTC,TRBJ1-2,TRBV28,few,NA
CAWSSGVRNKAFF,TGTGCCTGGAGTTCGGGGGTTCGGAATAAGGCTTTCTTT,TRBJ1-1,TRBV30,NA,NA
CASSPTTGGSYEQYF,TGTGCCAGCTCACCCACGACAGGGGGTTCCTACGAGCAGTACTTC,TRBJ2-7,TRBV18,NA,TRBD1
CASRPSLYEQYF,TGTGCCAGCAGGCCGTCCCTGTACGAGCAGTACTTC,TRBJ2-7,TRBV6-5,NA,NA